The clone carrying this T cell receptor (beta chain) has only a few counts. What it binds is unknown. V trimming: 5 bases; J trimming: 8 bases; junction bases outside the gene matches: 4. This CDR3 contains 13 residues. RNA transcripts gave rise to amplified TCR beta CDR3 regions. RT-PCR in the first round (using the HTBI primer set) targeted the TCR CDR3. Via MiXCR, TCRdb re-called the multiplex PCR reads, giving one row per CDR3 protein. The sample consists of around 690,000 distinct CDR3 sequences, approximately 15% of them appearing once. This sample is part of a study of T cells in Graves' hyperthyroidism and ophthalmopathy. Study in general: Sampling of peripheral blood happened at initial diagnosis, prior to any treatment. Study-wide results and caveats: Most clonotypes expanded in the thyroid (above 0.001) were also present in blood. It was a median 6.5 months before onset that the model predicted ophthalmopathy.

Around 10 ml fresh peripheral blood yielded the PBMCs. Sequencing was performed on blood. The gene calls are TRBV12-3 or TRBV12-4 and TRBJ2-7; 12 bases line up with TRBD1. The sequence came from a man aged 45-65 years with Graves' hyperthyroidism. CDR3 sequence: CASSTGTGGQQYF. In nucleotides, the CDR3 is TGTGCCAGCAGTACTGGGACAGGGGGCCAGCAGTACTTC.